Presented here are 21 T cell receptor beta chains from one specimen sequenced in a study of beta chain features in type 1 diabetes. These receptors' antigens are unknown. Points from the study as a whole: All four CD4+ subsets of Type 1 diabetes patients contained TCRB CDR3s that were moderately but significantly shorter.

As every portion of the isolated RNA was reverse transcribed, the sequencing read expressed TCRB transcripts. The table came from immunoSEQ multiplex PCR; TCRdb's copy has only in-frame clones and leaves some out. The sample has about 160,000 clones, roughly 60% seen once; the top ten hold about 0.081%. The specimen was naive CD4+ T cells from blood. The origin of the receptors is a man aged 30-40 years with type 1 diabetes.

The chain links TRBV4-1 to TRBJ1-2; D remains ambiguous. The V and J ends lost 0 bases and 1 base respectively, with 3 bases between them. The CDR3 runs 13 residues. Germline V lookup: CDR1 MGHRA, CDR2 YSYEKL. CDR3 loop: CASSQERNYGYTF. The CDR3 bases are TGCGCCAGCAGCCAAGAACGTAACTATGGCTACACCTTC.

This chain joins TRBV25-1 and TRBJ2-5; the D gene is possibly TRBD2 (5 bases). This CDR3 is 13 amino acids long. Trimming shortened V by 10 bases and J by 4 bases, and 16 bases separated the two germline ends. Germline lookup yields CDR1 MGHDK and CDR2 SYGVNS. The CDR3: CATTGIYGETQYF. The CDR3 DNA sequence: TGTGCCACCACGGGGATTTATGGAGAGACCCAGTACTTC.

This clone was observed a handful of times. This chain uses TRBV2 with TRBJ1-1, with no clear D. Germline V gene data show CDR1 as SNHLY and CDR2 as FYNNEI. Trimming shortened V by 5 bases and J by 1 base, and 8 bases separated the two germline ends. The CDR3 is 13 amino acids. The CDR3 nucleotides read TGTGCCAGCAGTTTGGACGCGAACACTGAAGCTTTCTTT. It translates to CASSLDANTEAFF.

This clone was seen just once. CDR3 nucleotide sequence: TGTGCCAGCAGCCTCCAGCAGGTCCAAGAGACCCAGTACTTC. Protein sequence: CASSLQQVQETQYF. The V gene is TRBV7-9, the J gene TRBJ2-5; D remains unclear. With 5 bases removed from V and 1 base from J, the gap between germline ends came to 11 bases. There are 14 residues in the CDR3. The germline gives CDR1 SEHNR, CDR2 FQNEAQ (reference sequence).

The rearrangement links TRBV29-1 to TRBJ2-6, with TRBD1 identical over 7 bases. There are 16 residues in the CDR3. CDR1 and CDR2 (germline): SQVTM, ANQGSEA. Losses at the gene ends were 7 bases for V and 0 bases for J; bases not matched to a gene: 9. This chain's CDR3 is CSAAGQALSGANVLTF. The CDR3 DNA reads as TGCAGCGCCGCTGGACAGGCGCTCTCTGGGGCCAACGTCCTGACTTTC.

For the CDR3, the DNA is TGTGCCAGCAGGGGAGGCCCCAACTATGGCTACACCTTC. Amino acids: CASRGGPNYGYTF. The chain employs TRBV2 and TRBJ1-2; D uncertain. V was cut by 6 bases and J by 2 bases, with 10 bases left in between. CDR1 is SNHLY, CDR2 FYNNEI, per germline. The CDR3 contains 13 residues. The full variable domain, with the rest looked up from reference TRBV2 and TRBJ1-2, is EPEVTQTPSHQVTQMGQEVILRCVPISNHLYFYWYRQILGQKVEFLVSFYNNEISEKSEIFDDQFSVERPDGSNFTLKIRSTKLEDSAMYFCASRGGPNYGYTFGSGTRLTVV.

The CDR3 sequence: CACSGQGYEQYF. In nucleotides, the CDR3 is TGTGCCTGCTCGGGACAGGGTTACGAGCAGTACTTC. The chain joins TRBV6-6 to TRBJ2-7, with 9 bases that match TRBD1. V lost 11 bases and J lost 4; bases outside the gene matches: 6. There are 12 residues in the CDR3. The germline gives CDR1 MNHNY, CDR2 SVGAGI (reference sequence).

CDR3 nucleotides: TGTGCCAGCAGCTTAGGTCCACAGTCTAGCACAGATACGCAGTATTTT. This encodes CASSLGPQSSTDTQYF. The chain recombines TRBV7-9 with TRBJ2-3; D gene uncertain. V lost 1 base and J 0 bases, leaving 11 bases between the germline ends. Germline V gene data show CDR1 as SEHNR and CDR2 as FQNEAQ (reference sequence). The CDR3 extends over 16 amino acids.

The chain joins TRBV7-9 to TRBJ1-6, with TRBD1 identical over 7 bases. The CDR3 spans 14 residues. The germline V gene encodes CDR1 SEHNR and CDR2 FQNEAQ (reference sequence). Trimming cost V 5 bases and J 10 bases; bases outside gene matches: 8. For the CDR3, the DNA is TGTGCCAGCAGCCCGGACAGGACCGACTCACCCCTCCACTTT. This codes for CASSPDRTDSPLHF.

As DNA, the CDR3 is TGTGCCAGCAGTTCCCTCCAGCCCCAGCATTTT. This gives the protein CASSSLQPQHF. V usage is TRBV6-6 and J usage is TRBJ1-5, with D unclear. CDR3 length: 11 amino acids. V was shortened by 4 bases and J by 7 bases, with 5 bases between the two germline ends. Per the germline V gene, CDR1 is MNHNY and CDR2 is SVGAGI (reference sequence).

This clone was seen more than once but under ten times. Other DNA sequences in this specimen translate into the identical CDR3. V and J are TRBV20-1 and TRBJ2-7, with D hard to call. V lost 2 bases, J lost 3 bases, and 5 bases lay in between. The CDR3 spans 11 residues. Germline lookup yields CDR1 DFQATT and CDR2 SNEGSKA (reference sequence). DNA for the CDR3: TGCAGTGCTAGATCTGGCTACGAGCAGTACTTC. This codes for CSARSGYEQYF.

The CDR3 sequence is CSVEEAQVDTQYF. CDR3 sequence (DNA): TGCAGCGTTGAAGAAGCACAGGTAGATACGCAGTATTTT. V is TRBV29-1 and J is TRBJ2-3, with D possibly being TRBD1 (5 bases). The CDR3 totals 13 residues. Germline V gives CDR1 SQVTM, CDR2 ANQGSEA. Trimming left V 0 bases short and J 5 bases short, with 9 bases between.

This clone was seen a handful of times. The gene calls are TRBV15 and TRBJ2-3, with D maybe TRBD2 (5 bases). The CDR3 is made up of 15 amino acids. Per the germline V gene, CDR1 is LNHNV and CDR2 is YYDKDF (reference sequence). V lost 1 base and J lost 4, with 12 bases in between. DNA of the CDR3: TGTGCCACCAGCAGAGGTGAGGGTGAGGCAGATACGCAGTATTTT. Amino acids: CATSRGEGEADTQYF. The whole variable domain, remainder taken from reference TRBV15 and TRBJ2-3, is DAMVIQNPRYQVTQFGKPVTLSCSQTLNHNVMYWYQQKSSQAPKLLFHYYDKDFNNEADTPDNFQSRRPNTSFCFLDIRSPGLGDTAMYLCATSRGEGEADTQYFGPGTRLTVL.

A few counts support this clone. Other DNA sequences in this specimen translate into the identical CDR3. This CDR3 reads CASSQDTYNEQFF. CDR3 nucleotides: TGCGCCAGCAGCCAAGACACGTACAATGAGCAGTTCTTC. The chain uses TRBV4-3 and TRBJ2-1; D is unclear. Germline CDR1 and CDR2: LGHNA and YSLEER. There are 13 residues in the CDR3. V was shortened by 0 bases and J by 4 bases, with 4 bases between the two germline ends.

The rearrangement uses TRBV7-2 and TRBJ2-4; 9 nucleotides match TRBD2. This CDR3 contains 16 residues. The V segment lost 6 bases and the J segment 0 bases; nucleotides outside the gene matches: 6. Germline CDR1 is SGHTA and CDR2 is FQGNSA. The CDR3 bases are TGTGCCAGCAGTCCCGCGGGGGGGATAGCCAAAAACATTCAGTACTTC. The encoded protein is CASSPAGGIAKNIQYF.

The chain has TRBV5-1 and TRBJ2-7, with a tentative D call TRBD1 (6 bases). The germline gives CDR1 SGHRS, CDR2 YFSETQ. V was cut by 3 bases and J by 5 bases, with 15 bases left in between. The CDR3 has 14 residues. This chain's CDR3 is CASSSGHSPDEQYF. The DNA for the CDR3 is TGCGCCAGCAGCTCGGGACATAGTCCGGACGAGCAGTACTTC. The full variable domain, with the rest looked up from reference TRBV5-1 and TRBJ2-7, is KAGVTQTPRYLIKTRGQQVTLSCSPISGHRSVSWYQQTPGQGLQFLFEYFSETQRNKGNFPGRFSGRQFSNSRSEMNVSTLELGDSALYLCASSSGHSPDEQYFGPGTRLTVT.

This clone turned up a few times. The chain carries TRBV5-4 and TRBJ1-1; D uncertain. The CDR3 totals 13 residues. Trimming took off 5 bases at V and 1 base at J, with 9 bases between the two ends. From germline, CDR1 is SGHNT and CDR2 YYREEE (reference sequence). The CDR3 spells CASRIEGNTEAFF. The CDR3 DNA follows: TGTGCCAGCAGAATTGAGGGGAACACTGAAGCTTTCTTT. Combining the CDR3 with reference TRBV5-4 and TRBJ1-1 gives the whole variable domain ETGVTQSPTHLIKTRGQQVTLRCSSQSGHNTVSWYQQALGQGPQFIFQYYREEENGRGNFPPRFSGLQFPNYSSELNVNALELDDSALYLCASRIEGNTEAFFGQGTRLTVV.

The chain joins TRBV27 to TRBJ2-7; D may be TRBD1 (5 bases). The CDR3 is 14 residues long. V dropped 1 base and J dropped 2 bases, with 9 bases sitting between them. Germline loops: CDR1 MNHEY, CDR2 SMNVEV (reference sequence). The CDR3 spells CASSLLAGTYEQYF. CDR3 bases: TGTGCCAGCAGTTTATTGGCAGGGACCTACGAGCAGTACTTC.

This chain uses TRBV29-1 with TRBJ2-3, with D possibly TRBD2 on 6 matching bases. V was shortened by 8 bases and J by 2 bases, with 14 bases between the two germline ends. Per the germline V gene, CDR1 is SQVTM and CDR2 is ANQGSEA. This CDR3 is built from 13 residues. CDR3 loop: CSTTAGATDTQYF. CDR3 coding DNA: TGCAGCACCACAGCGGGCGCCACAGATACGCAGTATTTT.

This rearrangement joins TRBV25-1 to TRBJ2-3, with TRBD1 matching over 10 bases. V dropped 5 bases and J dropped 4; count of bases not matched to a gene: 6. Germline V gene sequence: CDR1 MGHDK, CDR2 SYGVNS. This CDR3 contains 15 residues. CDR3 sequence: CASSTPGQGSDTQYF. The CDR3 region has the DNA TGTGCCAGCAGTACGCCGGGACAGGGGTCAGATACGCAGTATTTT.

The CDR3: CASSEGGFSNQPQHF. The CDR3 DNA sequence: TGTGCCAGCAGTGAAGGGGGATTTAGCAATCAGCCCCAGCATTTT. The chain uses TRBV25-1 and TRBJ1-5; possible D gene TRBD1, 5 bases. This CDR3 comprises 15 residues. In germline, CDR1 is MGHDK, CDR2 SYGVNS. V was clipped by 2 bases and J by 0 bases, with 8 bases between them. The full variable domain, with the rest looked up from reference TRBV25-1 and TRBJ1-5, is EADIYQTPRYLVIGTGKKITLECSQTMGHDKMYWYQQDPGMELHLIHYSYGVNSTEKGDLSSESTVSRIRTEHFPLTLESARPSHTSQYLCASSEGGFSNQPQHFGDGTRLSIL.